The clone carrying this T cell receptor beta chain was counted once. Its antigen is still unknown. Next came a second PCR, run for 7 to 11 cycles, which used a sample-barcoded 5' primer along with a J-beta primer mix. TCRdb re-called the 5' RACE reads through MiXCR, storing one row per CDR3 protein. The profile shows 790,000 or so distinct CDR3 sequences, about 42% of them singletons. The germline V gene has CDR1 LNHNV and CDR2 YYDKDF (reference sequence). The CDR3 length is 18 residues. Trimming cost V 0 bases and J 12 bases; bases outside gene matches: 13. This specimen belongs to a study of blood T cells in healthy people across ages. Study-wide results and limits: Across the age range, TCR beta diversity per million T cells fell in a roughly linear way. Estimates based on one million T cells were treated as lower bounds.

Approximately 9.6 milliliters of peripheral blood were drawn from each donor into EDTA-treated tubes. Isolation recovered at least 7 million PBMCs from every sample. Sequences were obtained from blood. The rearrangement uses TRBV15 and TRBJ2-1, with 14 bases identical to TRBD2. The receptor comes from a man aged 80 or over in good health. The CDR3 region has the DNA TGTGCCACCAGCAGAGATGGTGGACTAGCGGGAGGAGGACGACCGCAGTTCTTC. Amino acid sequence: CATSRDGGLAGGGRPQFF.